This T cell receptor (beta chain) is from a study of PD-L1 blockade in urothelial cancer (dated by TCRdb to the late 2010s). The study in broad terms: Every patient began therapy in the mid-2010s and was given atezolizumab 1,200 mg intravenously every 3 weeks. About 90% of the 29 patients were males with bladder-origin urothelial cancer, and about 65% of the 29 reported a prior smoking history. Patients had an ECOG performance status of 0 or 1 and had received between 0 and 3 prior chemotherapy regimens. Blood samples were analyzed at 3 weeks after treatment start (second dose) and at 6 weeks after treatment start. Blood samples gave a median of about 130,000 T cells and some 83,000 unique TCRs, with a median clonality of approximately 0.08. An exploratory multi-omic analysis was conducted of the somatic, immune and clinical correlates of response to PD-L1 blockade with atezolizumab in urothelial cancer. Pretreatment tumor samples and matched peripheral blood, collected serially before and after atezolizumab treatment, underwent TCR sequencing. Progression-free survival longer than 6 months counted as durable clinical benefit, and TCR features were additionally tested against both progression-free and overall survival. In the same patients, pretreatment tumors underwent whole exome sequencing and RNA sequencing in addition to TCR sequencing. Durable clinical benefit was achieved by nine patients and was not achieved by 20 patients. Pretreatment blood TCR-seq was available for about 27 patients, at least one posttreatment blood collection was obtained for roughly 24 patients, and tumor TCR-seq was available for roughly 24 patients.

As regards this clone: Its antigen remains undetermined. Within one base of it there is no much larger clone, and no base qualities were kept.

Interpreted using the paper, the time point label stands for: peripheral blood 6 weeks after treatment start. A cohort of about 30 patients with locally advanced or metastatic urothelial carcinoma, treated at Memorial Sloan Kettering on a trial protocol, was included. Peripheral blood mononuclear cells were collected pretreatment and during treatment, at between 1 and 8 total time points per patient. The Qiagen DNeasy Blood extraction kit was used to purify genomic DNA from total PBMCs and tumor samples. PBMCs were collected pretreatment and during treatment, and were isolated and stored as previously described. Trimming removed 11 bases from V and 7 bases from J; the gene matches leave 16 bases unexplained. The CDR3 holds 14 amino acids from the cysteine to the phenylalanine. Kept here is only the CDR3 DNA, which spans 42 bases and is read in frame from base 1. CDR1 is given as MDHEN and CDR2 as SYDVKM, both from the germline V gene.

Study-level results and caveats: A pretreatment peripheral blood TCR clonality below the median was linked to improved progression-free and overall survival. Greater expansion of tumor-associated TCR clones in peripheral blood 3 weeks after the start of treatment was observed in patients with durable benefit (n ≈ 20, p = 0.022). Because of the small sample size (n ≈ 31) and the many exploratory analyses performed, the results are intended to be regarded as hypothesis-generating.

To estimate absolute template abundance from read counts, synthetic TCR analog templates were spiked into each PCR. TCRbeta CDR3 regions were amplified from genomic DNA with bias-controlled V and J gene primers using the immunoSEQ assay. Rearranged TCRbeta segments were sequenced at approximately 20X coverage. Regarding the original processing steps: Sequencing errors were corrected by clustering and CDR3s were annotated against IMGT to assign V, D and J genes. Downstream analyses used only productive TCRbeta rearrangements and left out out-of-frame or stop-codon sequences. Clonality was calculated as one minus the Shannon entropy normalized by the log of the number of unique productive sequences. Fisher's exact test with Benjamini-Hochberg correction, using a cutoff of adjusted p below 0.01, was how clones that differed between time points or between blood and tumor were identified. As stored in TCRdb, this immuneACCESS dataset retains in-frame rearrangements with V and J assigned. A fraction of the clones does not appear; measured against another copy, unresolved V genes explain less than half of the discrepancy, and the remainder lacks a known reason. Clone size and V and J calls were adopted from that table, with D and trimming inferred from the DNA. The sample has 120,000 or so clones on record, 86% of them singletons. The ten most abundant clones make up 2.4% of the sample.

This receptor was identified in a man aged 50 or older with urothelial cancer. Sequencing was performed on PBMCs, taken around atezolizumab (anti-PD-L1) treatment. The rearranged chain carries TRBV28 and TRBJ2-7; TRBD1 fits 8 bases in the junction. The DNA reads as follows: TGTGCCCACGGTCTGGCGCAGGGGGCGCGTGAGCAGTACTTC. Its protein product is CAHGLAQGAREQYF.